These 27 T cell receptor beta chains were sequenced from one sample in a study of OX40 agonist ivuxolimab in advanced cancers. Here immunoSEQ multiplex PCR was the method, and the copy in TCRdb shows in-frame clones only, minus some. The sample lists just over 90,000 clones; 85% to 95% were seen once. The sample consisted of CD4+ or CD8+ T cells sorted from blood, taken in a trial of the OX40 agonist ivuxolimab. The receptors here all came from an adult with an advanced solid tumor such as melanoma, head and neck, liver or kidney cancer.

CDR3 nucleotide sequence: TGCAGCGTTGCGGCCCTCGACGTGGAAAAACTGTTTTTT. Translated, it gives CSVAALDVEKLFF. The chain couples TRBV29-1 to TRBJ1-4; D not certain. The germline V and J ends were trimmed by 4 bases and 8 bases, with 14 bases remaining between them. Germline assignment: CDR1 SQVTM and CDR2 ANQGSEA. The CDR3 has 13 residues.

In DNA, the CDR3 is TGCAGCGTCGTAGGACTAGCGGGAGGCCCCGTCTCCTACAATGAGCAGTTCTTC. The encoded protein is CSVVGLAGGPVSYNEQFF. This chain uses TRBV29-1 with TRBJ2-1, with TRBD2 matching over 14 bases. Germline V lookup: CDR1 SQVTM, CDR2 ANQGSEA. V lost 6 bases to trimming and J lost 0 bases; unmatched junction nucleotides: 10. This CDR3 is built from 18 residues.

The rearrangement links TRBV28 to TRBJ1-1, with D uncertain. V dropped 8 bases and J dropped 9 bases, with 13 bases sitting between them. The CDR3 is 11 residues long. Germline-derived CDR1 and CDR2 are MDHEN and SYDVKM. The CDR3 nucleotides are TGTGCCAGCGTATGGCAGGCAAAAGCTTTCTTT. This sequence encodes CASVWQAKAFF.

This sequence joins TRBV5-6 and TRBJ2-7; unclear D gene. This CDR3 has 11 residues. Trimming pared 0 bases from V and 4 bases from J, leaving 2 bases between. The germline V gene has CDR1 SGHDT and CDR2 YYEEEE. For the CDR3, the DNA is TGTGCCAGCAGCTTGGAATACGAGCAGTACTTC. As protein: CASSLEYEQYF.

V and J are TRBV27 and TRBJ2-2; D remains ambiguous. Trimming pared 1 base from V and 6 bases from J, leaving 6 bases between. The CDR3 contains 13 residues. CDR1 and CDR2 (germline): MNHEY, SMNVEV (reference sequence). The CDR3 DNA follows: TGTGCCAGCAGTTTATTAGATGCCGGGGAGCTGTTTTTT. Protein: CASSLLDAGELFF.

V usage is TRBV6-5 and J usage is TRBJ2-7; D not certain. This CDR3 has 12 residues. The V gene's germline CDR1 is MNHEY and CDR2 SVGAGI. Trimming pared 2 bases from V and 6 bases from J, leaving 8 bases between. In nucleotides, the CDR3 is TGTGCCAGCAGTTACCCCGGTGCCGAGCAGTACTTC. Amino acids: CASSYPGAEQYF.

The chain carries TRBV27 and TRBJ2-7, with D perhaps matching TRBD2 (5 bases). Germline lookup yields CDR1 MNHEY and CDR2 SMNVEV (reference sequence). This CDR3 is built from 14 residues. Trimming cost V 5 bases and J 2 bases, with 13 bases left between them. CDR3 in DNA: TGTGCCAGCAGTCCAAGCGGATTACCCTACGAGCAGTACTTC. It codes for CASSPSGLPYEQYF.

V and J are TRBV27 and TRBJ1-5; D is possibly TRBD1 (6 bases). Looked up from germline, CDR1 is MNHEY and CDR2 is SMNVEV (reference sequence). This CDR3 comprises 15 residues. V was clipped by 3 bases and J by 4 bases, with 13 bases between them. The CDR3 loop reads CASSFTGFPNQPQHF. The CDR3 DNA reads as TGTGCCAGCAGTTTCACAGGGTTCCCGAATCAGCCCCAGCATTTT.

This rearrangement joins TRBV28 to TRBJ2-3; 13 bases match TRBD2. With 6 bases clipped from V and 1 base from J, the junction kept 10 bases outside the gene matches. There are 18 residues in the CDR3. Germline V gene lookup returns CDR1 MDHEN and CDR2 SYDVKM. CDR3 coding DNA: TGTGCCAGCAGCCTAGCCGGGACTAGCGGGGATCGCACAGATACGCAGTATTTT. Residues: CASSLAGTSGDRTDTQYF.

This chain connects TRBV5-6 to TRBJ2-7; 10 positions agree with TRBD1. CDR3 length: 15 residues. Germline CDR1 SGHDT, CDR2 YYEEEE. Germline trimming cut 3 bases from V and 5 bases from J; bases unmatched to any gene: 8. The chain's CDR3 is CASSWRQGAFNEQYF. The CDR3 nucleotides read TGTGCCAGCAGCTGGAGACAGGGGGCGTTTAACGAGCAGTACTTC.

The V call is TRBV10-3, the J call TRBJ2-1; 10 bases are a match to TRBD2. Germline-derived CDR1 and CDR2 are ENHRY and SYGVKD. The V segment lost 4 bases and the J segment 9 bases; nucleotides outside the gene matches: 12. The CDR3 totals 16 residues. CDR3 nucleotides: TGTGCCATCAGTGTACCTAGCGGGAGTAGGGCCACTGAGCAGTTCTTC. It is translated as CAISVPSGSRATEQFF.

The chain uses TRBV19 and TRBJ2-1; TRBD1 might be the D (5 bases). CDR1 is LNHDA and CDR2 is SQIVND in the germline V gene (reference sequence). V was cut by 4 bases and J by 6 bases, with 13 bases left in between. The CDR3 runs 14 residues. CDR3 region: CASSTPGWGNEQFF. In nucleotides, the CDR3 is TGTGCCAGTAGTACGCCAGGGTGGGGCAATGAGCAGTTCTTC.

The chain combines TRBV27 with TRBJ2-5, with D hard to call. The V gene lost 2 bases and the J gene lost 0 bases, with 7 bases spanning the gap. The V gene's germline CDR1 is MNHEY and CDR2 SMNVEV (reference sequence). This CDR3 comprises 14 residues. The chain's CDR3 is CASSLRKYQETQYF. The DNA of the CDR3 is TGTGCCAGCAGTTTAAGGAAGTACCAAGAGACCCAGTACTTC.

This CDR3 is CASSFSEGSEAFF. Written as DNA, the CDR3 is TGTGCCAGCAGCTTTTCGGAGGGATCTGAAGCTTTCTTT. This chain joins TRBV7-6 and TRBJ1-1; D gene uncertain. The CDR3 consists of 13 residues. CDR1 and CDR2 from the germline V gene are SGHVS and FNYEAQ. Trimming took 3 bases from V and 6 from J, leaving 11 bases between them.

The CDR3: CASSLSAWAGGGLGEQFF. As DNA, the CDR3 is TGTGCCAGCAGCTTGTCGGCTTGGGCAGGGGGGGGCCTTGGGGAGCAGTTCTTC. The V and J genes are TRBV5-8 and TRBJ2-1; D may be TRBD1 or TRBD2 (7 bases each). Trimming took 1 base from V and 10 from J, leaving 27 bases between them. The germline V gene has CDR1 SGHTS and CDR2 YDEGEE. The CDR3 sequence is 18 residues long.

This clone has just one count. This chain joins TRBV7-9 and TRBJ2-7, with 9 bases that match TRBD1. Trimming took 3 bases from V and 1 from J; bases not matched to a gene: 7. The V gene's germline CDR1 is SEHNR and CDR2 FQNEAQ (reference sequence). The CDR3 loop spans 16 amino acids. CDR3 residues: CASSFISGTGSYEQYF. The CDR3 DNA follows: TGTGCCAGCAGCTTTATCTCTGGGACAGGGTCCTACGAGCAGTACTTC.

The chain employs TRBV29-1 and TRBJ1-5, with D unresolved. This CDR3 is built from 14 residues. CDR1 and CDR2 (germline): SQVTM, ANQGSEA. Trimming pared 5 bases from V and 3 bases from J, leaving 14 bases between. CDR3 residues: CSVWAGTNNQPQHF. In DNA, the CDR3 is TGCAGCGTTTGGGCAGGTACGAACAATCAGCCCCAGCATTTT.

DNA of the CDR3: TGTGCCAGCAGTGGAGGTCGTTTTTTCACTGAAGCTTTCTTT. Its translation is CASSGGRFFTEAFF. The chain uses TRBV6-5 and TRBJ1-1; D gene uncertain. The CDR3 consists of 14 residues. Germline V gene sequence: CDR1 MNHEY, CDR2 SVGAGI. Trimming shortened V by 5 bases and J by 4 bases, and 14 bases separated the two germline ends.

This clone was detected only once. The rearrangement links TRBV5-6 to TRBJ2-7, with TRBD2 identical over 10 bases. The CDR3 sequence is 15 residues long. Germline V gives CDR1 SGHDT, CDR2 YYEEEE. V dropped 4 bases and J dropped 3; count of bases not matched to a gene: 7. The CDR3 sequence is CASSVLAGAHYEQYF. Here the CDR3 DNA reads TGTGCCAGCAGCGTTCTAGCGGGGGCCCACTACGAGCAGTACTTC.

This sequence joins TRBV5-1 and TRBJ2-4; D unresolved. This CDR3 comprises 17 residues. V lost 0 bases and J lost 0, with 13 bases in between. Germline V gene sequence: CDR1 SGHRS, CDR2 YFSETQ. The CDR3 spells CASSLAGVTIAKNIQYF. The CDR3 bases are TGCGCCAGCAGCTTGGCTGGGGTGACGATAGCCAAAAACATTCAGTACTTC.

This chain connects TRBV30 to TRBJ1-4; 9 bases match TRBD1. The germline V gene has CDR1 GTSNPN and CDR2 SVGIG (reference sequence). The ends lost 6 bases at V and 0 bases at J; junction bases unmatched: 8. The CDR3 is 16 amino acids. The chain's CDR3 is CACHRGHSATNEKLFF. The CDR3, as DNA: TGTGCCTGCCACAGGGGGCATAGTGCAACTAATGAAAAACTGTTTTTT.

This chain uses TRBV5-5 with TRBJ1-2, with TRBD1 matching 7 bases. CDR1 and CDR2 from the germline V gene are SGHKS and YYEKEE (reference sequence). This CDR3 region has 12 residues. With 4 bases clipped from V and 10 bases from J, the junction kept 7 bases outside the gene matches. CDR3 residues: CASSDDRVDYTF. CDR3 sequence (DNA): TGTGCCAGCAGCGATGACAGGGTCGACTACACCTTC.

The CDR3 DNA follows: TGTGCCAGCAGCCAAACCGGGACAGGGGCCGAGCAGTACTTC. This encodes CASSQTGTGAEQYF. The V call is TRBV11-3, the J call TRBJ2-7; 10 positions agree with TRBD1. This CDR3 comprises 14 residues. In germline, CDR1 is SGHNT, CDR2 YENEEA. V shed 5 bases and J 6 bases; nucleotides not matched to a gene: 7.

The chain links TRBV11-2 to TRBJ2-7; 11 bases match TRBD1. Unmatched junction bases numbered 7, after V lost 5 bases and J lost 4 bases. The germline V gene has CDR1 SGHAT and CDR2 FQNNGV. The CDR3 has 15 residues. In nucleotides, the CDR3 is TGTGCCAGCAGCAGAAGGACAGGGGGCGGGTACGAGCAGTACTTC. This translates into CASSRRTGGGYEQYF. Variable domain in full (rest from reference TRBV11-2 and TRBJ2-7): EAGVAQSPRYKIIEKRQSVAFWCNPISGHATLYWYQQILGQGPKLLIQFQNNGVVDDSQLPKDRFSAERLKGVDSTLKIQPAKLEDSAVYLCASSRRTGGGYEQYFGPGTRLTVT.

The J gene is TRBJ2-7, the V gene TRBV30, with TRBD1 matching over 9 bases. V lost 0 bases to trimming and J lost 5 bases; unmatched junction nucleotides: 8. Germline V CDR1 and CDR2: GTSNPN, SVGIG (reference sequence). This CDR3 has 15 amino acids. The CDR3 protein is CAWSVGGTGYDEQYF. CDR3 nucleotides: TGTGCCTGGAGTGTAGGAGGGACAGGGTACGACGAGCAGTACTTC.

The chain uses TRBV5-4 and TRBJ2-3, with D unclear. The CDR3 loop spans 15 amino acids. CDR1 is SGHNT and CDR2 is YYREEE in the germline V gene (reference sequence). Trimming shortened V by 2 bases and J by 2 bases, and 12 bases separated the two germline ends. The CDR3: CASSLPGGHTDTQYF. In DNA form, the CDR3 reads TGTGCCAGCAGCTTACCGGGCGGTCACACAGATACGCAGTATTTT.

This clone has a single count. V and J are TRBV11-2 and TRBJ2-2; 9 positions match TRBD1. The CDR3 has 15 amino acids. The junction had 5 bases not matched to a gene; V was cut back by 5 bases and J by 4 bases. Germline CDR1 and CDR2: SGHAT and FQNNGV. CDR3 sequence: CASSLTGGGTGELFF. CDR3 bases: TGTGCCAGCAGCCTGACAGGGGGAGGCACCGGGGAGCTGTTTTTT.